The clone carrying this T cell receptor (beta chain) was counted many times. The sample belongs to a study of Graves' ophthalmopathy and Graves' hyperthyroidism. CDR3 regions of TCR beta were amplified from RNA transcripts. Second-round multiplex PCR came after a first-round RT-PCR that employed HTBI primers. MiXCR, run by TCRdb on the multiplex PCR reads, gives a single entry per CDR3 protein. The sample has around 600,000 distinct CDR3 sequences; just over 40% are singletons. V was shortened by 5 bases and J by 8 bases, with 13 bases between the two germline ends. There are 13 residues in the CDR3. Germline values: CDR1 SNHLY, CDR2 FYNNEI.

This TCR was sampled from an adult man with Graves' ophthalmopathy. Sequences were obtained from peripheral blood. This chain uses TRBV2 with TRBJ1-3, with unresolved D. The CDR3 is CASSMGLGHTIYF. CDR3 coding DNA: TGTGCCAGCAGTATGGGCCTCGGTCACACCATATATTTT.